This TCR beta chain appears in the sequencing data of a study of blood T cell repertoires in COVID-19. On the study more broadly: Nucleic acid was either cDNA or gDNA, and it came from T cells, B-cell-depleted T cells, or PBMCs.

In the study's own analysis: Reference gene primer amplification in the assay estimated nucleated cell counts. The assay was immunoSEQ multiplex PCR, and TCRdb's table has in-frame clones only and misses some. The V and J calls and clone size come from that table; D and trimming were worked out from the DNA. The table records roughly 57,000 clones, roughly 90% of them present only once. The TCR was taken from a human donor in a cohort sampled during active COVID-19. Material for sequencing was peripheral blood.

CDR3 DNA: TGCGCCAGCAGCCAAGGTGGGTCAGGAACCTACGAGCAGTACTTC. Amino acids: CASSQGGSGTYEQYF. The V gene is TRBV4-3, the J gene TRBJ2-7; D unclear. This CDR3 contains 15 residues. Germline lookup yields CDR1 LGHNA and CDR2 YSLEER. The V gene lost 1 base and the J gene lost 2 bases, with 12 bases spanning the gap.